Listed below are T cell receptor beta chains from one sample, sequenced in a study of blood T cell repertoires in COVID-19. Sequenced by immunoSEQ multiplex PCR; TCRdb stores in-frame clones only, minus some. The sample lists some 390,000 clones, roughly 89% seen once, with about 1.8% in the top ten. The sequencing sample was made of PBMCs or T cells enriched from blood (not recorded which). These receptors were collected from a woman between 25 and 40 years old who had recovered from COVID-19. CDR3s include the opening cysteine and the closing phenylalanine or tryptophan. The D gene is left open where the match is weak. Clone size, where shown, is once, few, many, or a class for clones that have expanded.

j_gene	len	d_gene	v_gene	abundance	CDR3aa	CDR3nt
TRBJ2-7	11	.	TRBV20-1	few	CSAKTSGEQYF	TGCAGTGCTAAAACTAGTGGCGAGCAGTACTTC
TRBJ2-1	18	TRBD1	TRBV3-1/TRBV3-2	.	CASSQDHLGTGAYNEQFF	TGTGCCAGCAGCCAAGATCACCTTGGCACAGGGGCTTACAATGAGCAGTTCTTC
TRBJ2-5	12	.	TRBV5-1	.	CASSLLEETQYF	TGCGCCAGCAGCTTGTTAGAAGAGACCCAGTACTTC
TRBJ1-1	13	TRBD1	TRBV6-5	.	CASRQQGWAEAFF	TGTGCCAGCAGGCAACAGGGGTGGGCTGAAGCTTTCTTT
TRBJ2-7	16	.	TRBV24-1	.	CATSDRAGTSGSRQYF	TGTGCCACCAGTGATAGAGCGGGGACAAGCGGATCGCGGCAGTACTTC
TRBJ1-3	15	.	TRBV18	.	CASSPPDSSGNTIYF	TGTGCCAGCTCACCGCCGGACAGCTCTGGAAACACCATATATTTT
TRBJ2-7	13	TRBD1	TRBV19	.	CASSSTGVYEQYF	TGTGCCAGTAGTAGTACAGGGGTCTACGAGCAGTACTTC
TRBJ2-7	15	.	TRBV6-2/TRBV6-3	.	CASSYQLLSSYEQYF	TGTGCCAGCAGTTACCAACTGTTGAGCTCCTACGAGCAGTACTTC
TRBJ2-1	17	.	TRBV18	.	CASSQTPGSILYNEQFF	TGTGCCAGCTCTCAAACCCCTGGGAGTATACTCTACAATGAGCAGTTCTTC
TRBJ2-2	15	.	TRBV19	.	CASSMIGGLGGELFF	TGTGCCAGTAGTATGATTGGAGGATTAGGCGGGGAGCTGTTTTTT
TRBJ1-1	13	.	TRBV5-1	.	CASSLNLDGEAFF	TGCGCCAGCAGCTTGAATCTAGACGGTGAAGCTTTCTTT
TRBJ1-3	13	.	TRBV10-2	.	CATQNDSGNTIYF	TGCGCCACCCAGAACGACTCTGGAAACACCATATATTTT
TRBJ2-7	15	.	TRBV27	.	CASSLLGTRPYEQYF	TGTGCCAGCAGTTTATTGGGGACAAGACCGTACGAGCAGTACTTC
TRBJ2-7	14	TRBD1	TRBV27	.	CASTHGSGGREQYF	TGTGCCAGCACCCACGGGTCAGGGGGTAGGGAGCAGTACTTC
TRBJ2-7	14	TRBD2	TRBV5-1	.	CASTESGSLYEQYF	TGCGCCAGTACGGAAAGCGGGAGCCTCTACGAGCAGTACTTC
TRBJ2-7	16	.	TRBV4-1	.	CASSQSGAPGLYEQYF	TGCGCCAGCAGCCAGTCAGGGGCCCCAGGTCTATACGAGCAGTACTTC
TRBJ1-2	13	TRBD1	TRBV27	.	CASSLSQGDGYTF	TGTGCCAGCAGTTTGAGTCAGGGGGATGGCTACACCTTC
TRBJ2-7	14	.	TRBV24-1	.	CATSDKALPKEQYF	TGTGCCACCAGTGATAAAGCCCTTCCCAAGGAGCAGTACTTC
TRBJ1-6	15	.	TRBV7-2	once	CASSRDNSYNSPLHF	TGTGCCAGCAGCCGGGACAACTCCTATAATTCACCCCTCCACTTT
TRBJ2-3	15	.	TRBV11-2	.	CASSPIRVLRDTQYF	TGTGCCAGCAGCCCAATTCGGGTGCTGCGGGATACGCAGTATTTT
TRBJ2-7	15	.	TRBV7-5	.	CARGVSGGHSYEQYF	TGTGCCAGGGGGGTCAGCGGGGGCCACTCCTACGAGCAGTACTTC
TRBJ2-1	16	.	TRBV2	.	CASSVSPSRSYNEQFF	TGTGCCAGCAGTGTGTCCCCTAGCAGATCCTACAATGAGCAGTTCTTC
TRBJ1-2	14	.	TRBV6-5	.	CASSFRPRSYGYTF	TGTGCCAGCAGTTTCCGCCCGAGGAGCTATGGCTACACCTTC
TRBJ2-5	16	TRBD2	TRBV11-2	.	CASSPRLAGGLETQYF	TGTGCCAGCAGCCCGAGACTAGCGGGAGGGTTGGAGACCCAGTACTTC
TRBJ2-3	16	TRBD1	TRBV9	.	CASSPRGTGVTDTQYF	TGTGCCAGCAGCCCGAGAGGGACAGGTGTCACAGATACGCAGTATTTT
TRBJ2-1	13	TRBD1	TRBV29-1	.	CSVLDRDSDEQFF	TGCAGCGTTCTCGACCGGGACAGCGATGAGCAGTTCTTC